This T cell receptor (beta chain) was found in a study of blood T cell repertoires in COVID-19. Repertoires were generated with immunoSEQ multiplex PCR, while TCRdb's copy carries only in-frame clones and drops some. Of tens of thousands of clones listed, 88% are singletons. CDR1 and CDR2 from the germline V gene are SGHVS and FNYEAQ. This CDR3 spans 15 amino acids. The V end was cut by 1 base, the J end by 0 bases, with 7 bases between. Sequencing was carried out using peripheral blood. The sequence was collected from a man in his fifties or sixties with active COVID-19. V and J are TRBV7-6 and TRBJ1-5; D is unresolved. The CDR3 coding sequence is TGTGCCAGCAGCTTAGTCGGGAATAGCAATCAGCCCCAGCATTTT. It codes for CASSLVGNSNQPQHF.